These T cell receptor beta chains were read from a single sample in a study of T cell changes during pregnancy in multiple sclerosis. Using immunoSEQ multiplex PCR, the repertoire was profiled, and TCRdb retains in-frame clones only, with some absent. The table includes over 90,000 clones, roughly nine tenths detected once. The sample in question was peripheral blood, obtained after pregnancy. The receptors shown here come from a female donor with multiple sclerosis, enrolled in a pregnancy study. Each CDR3 is given with its conserved first and last residue. The order of the fields is CDR3 length, clone size, D gene, V gene, J gene, CDR3 DNA, CDR3 protein. The D gene is left open where the match is weak. Clone size is not always given. Where it is, it says once, few, many or a class for expanded clones.

len: 15
abundance: .
d_gene: .
v_gene: TRBV6-1
j_gene: TRBJ2-7
CDR3nt: TGTGCCAGCAGTGAACGAGGAATGGGTGTTCCCGAGCAGTACTTC
CDR3aa: CASSERGMGVPEQYF

len: 15
abundance: .
d_gene: .
v_gene: TRBV7-7
j_gene: TRBJ2-5
CDR3nt: TGTGCCAGCAGCCCCCTGACAGGTCCTCAAGAGACCCAGTACTTC
CDR3aa: CASSPLTGPQETQYF

len: 12
abundance: .
d_gene: .
v_gene: TRBV30
j_gene: TRBJ2-1
CDR3nt: TGTGCCTGTGGGGGAAGGGGAGGAGAGCAGTTCTTC
CDR3aa: CACGGRGGEQFF

len: 14
abundance: .
d_gene: .
v_gene: TRBV19
j_gene: TRBJ1-2
CDR3nt: TGTGCCAGTAGTACCCAGGCAGGGGTGGATGGCTACACCTTC
CDR3aa: CASSTQAGVDGYTF

len: 15
abundance: .
d_gene: TRBD1
v_gene: TRBV10-1
j_gene: TRBJ2-7
CDR3nt: TGCGCCAGCGAGATGGAAACGGGACAGGTATACGAGCAGTACTTC
CDR3aa: CASEMETGQVYEQYF

len: 15
abundance: .
d_gene: .
v_gene: TRBV7-2
j_gene: TRBJ1-2
CDR3nt: TGTGCCAGCAGCTTAGGGGCAGGGAGGTACTATGGCTACACCTTC
CDR3aa: CASSLGAGRYYGYTF

len: 14
abundance: .
d_gene: .
v_gene: TRBV6-4
j_gene: TRBJ2-1
CDR3nt: TGTGCCAGCAGTGGGCTAGAGGGTGACAATGAGCAGTTCTTC
CDR3aa: CASSGLEGDNEQFF

len: 20
abundance: .
d_gene: TRBD2
v_gene: TRBV27
j_gene: TRBJ2-3
CDR3nt: TGTGCCAGCAGTTTATCCCTGACTAGCGGGAGGGTCGAGGGCCCAGATACGCAGTATTTT
CDR3aa: CASSLSLTSGRVEGPDTQYF

len: 14
abundance: once
d_gene: .
v_gene: TRBV2
j_gene: TRBJ2-3
CDR3nt: TGTGCCAGCAACGGACTCCCCAGCACAGATACGCAGTATTTT
CDR3aa: CASNGLPSTDTQYF

len: 12
abundance: .
d_gene: .
v_gene: TRBV6-6
j_gene: TRBJ2-6
CDR3nt: TGTGCCACCTCTTCTGGGGCCAACGTCCTGACTTTC
CDR3aa: CATSSGANVLTF

len: 14
abundance: .
d_gene: .
v_gene: TRBV19
j_gene: TRBJ2-3
CDR3nt: TGTGCCAGTAGTCCTGACTACTTCACAGATACGCAGTATTTT
CDR3aa: CASSPDYFTDTQYF

len: 13
abundance: .
d_gene: .
v_gene: TRBV11-2
j_gene: TRBJ1-2
CDR3nt: TGTGCCAGCAGCTTAGATCTCGGGGATGGCTACACCTTC
CDR3aa: CASSLDLGDGYTF

len: 14
abundance: .
d_gene: .
v_gene: TRBV18
j_gene: TRBJ2-1
CDR3nt: TGTGCCAGCTCACCTCTCCAGGGTTACAATGAGCAGTTCTTC
CDR3aa: CASSPLQGYNEQFF

len: 18
abundance: .
d_gene: TRBD1
v_gene: TRBV5-1
j_gene: TRBJ2-5
CDR3nt: TGCGCCAGCAGCTTTTTAGGGTCTGGGACAGGGGGCTCGGAGACCCAGTACTTC
CDR3aa: CASSFLGSGTGGSETQYF

len: 16
abundance: .
d_gene: TRBD1
v_gene: TRBV6-7
j_gene: TRBJ2-2
CDR3nt: TGTGCCAGCACTTATGTCAGGGGGCTCAACACCGGGGAGCTGTTTTTT
CDR3aa: CASTYVRGLNTGELFF

len: 11
abundance: .
d_gene: .
v_gene: TRBV10-1
j_gene: TRBJ2-1
CDR3nt: TGCGCCAGCGGAGGTCTTGGGGAGCAGTTCTTC
CDR3aa: CASGGLGEQFF

len: 14
abundance: .
d_gene: .
v_gene: TRBV19
j_gene: TRBJ2-7
CDR3nt: TGTGCCAGTAGTATAGCGGGAGCTCAATACGAGCAGTACTTC
CDR3aa: CASSIAGAQYEQYF

len: 16
abundance: .
d_gene: .
v_gene: TRBV4-1
j_gene: TRBJ1-4
CDR3nt: TGCGCCAGCAGCCAAGAAGATTGGGCGCCAGTTGAAAAACTGTTTTTT
CDR3aa: CASSQEDWAPVEKLFF

len: 13
abundance: .
d_gene: .
v_gene: TRBV7-2
j_gene: TRBJ2-7
CDR3nt: TGTGCCAGCAGCTTCCAGGATTTGGCCGAGCAGTACTTC
CDR3aa: CASSFQDLAEQYF

len: 14
abundance: .
d_gene: .
v_gene: TRBV2
j_gene: TRBJ1-5
CDR3nt: TGTGCCAGCAGGGCCAGGGGAGGCAATCAGCCCCAGCATTTT
CDR3aa: CASRARGGNQPQHF

len: 15
abundance: once
d_gene: .
v_gene: TRBV6-1
j_gene: TRBJ2-2
CDR3nt: TGTGCCAGCAGTGAAGGGGGCAGAAACACCGGGGAGCTGTTTTTT
CDR3aa: CASSEGGRNTGELFF

len: 15
abundance: .
d_gene: TRBD1
v_gene: TRBV30
j_gene: TRBJ1-2
CDR3nt: TGTGCCTGGAGTGGTACCGAGACAGGGTACTATGGCTACACCTTC
CDR3aa: CAWSGTETGYYGYTF

len: 18
abundance: .
d_gene: TRBD2
v_gene: TRBV7-6
j_gene: TRBJ2-1
CDR3nt: TGTGCCAGCAAGGAGCATGTAGGGACTAGCGGGAGTAGATATGAGCAGTTCTTC
CDR3aa: CASKEHVGTSGSRYEQFF

len: 15
abundance: .
d_gene: .
v_gene: TRBV7-6
j_gene: TRBJ1-1
CDR3nt: TGTGCCAGCAGCTTAGCGGGGCAGGGATCCTCTGAAGCTTTCTTT
CDR3aa: CASSLAGQGSSEAFF

len: 14
abundance: .
d_gene: TRBD1
v_gene: TRBV6-6
j_gene: TRBJ2-7
CDR3nt: TGTGCCAGCAGTTACGCCGGGACAGCTGGGGAGCAGTACTTC
CDR3aa: CASSYAGTAGEQYF

len: 18
abundance: .
d_gene: TRBD2
v_gene: TRBV5-1
j_gene: TRBJ2-3
CDR3nt: TGCGCCAGCAGGCGAACTAGCGGGAGGAGCCTAAGCACAGATACGCAGTATTTT
CDR3aa: CASRRTSGRSLSTDTQYF

len: 15
abundance: .
d_gene: TRBD1
v_gene: TRBV15
j_gene: TRBJ2-2
CDR3nt: TGTGCCACCAGCAGCCCTAGACAGGGGACCGGGGAGCTGTTTTTT
CDR3aa: CATSSPRQGTGELFF

len: 14
abundance: .
d_gene: TRBD1
v_gene: TRBV28
j_gene: TRBJ1-4
CDR3nt: TGTGCCAGCAACGCCGGGACAGGGTATGAAAAACTGTTTTTT
CDR3aa: CASNAGTGYEKLFF

len: 14
abundance: .
d_gene: TRBD1
v_gene: TRBV30
j_gene: TRBJ2-7
CDR3nt: TGTGCCTGGACTGGACAGGGGTTTTTCTACGAGCAGTACTTC
CDR3aa: CAWTGQGFFYEQYF

len: 21
abundance: .
d_gene: TRBD2
v_gene: TRBV14
j_gene: TRBJ2-3
CDR3nt: TGTGCCAGCAGCCAAGACATACACGGGACTAGCGGGGGGGATAACACAGATACGCAGTATTTT
CDR3aa: CASSQDIHGTSGGDNTDTQYF

len: 14
abundance: .
d_gene: .
v_gene: TRBV4-1
j_gene: TRBJ1-1
CDR3nt: TGCGCCAGCAGCCAAGTACCAGGGAACACTGAAGCTTTCTTT
CDR3aa: CASSQVPGNTEAFF

len: 16
abundance: .
d_gene: .
v_gene: TRBV7-7
j_gene: TRBJ2-3
CDR3nt: TGTGCCAGCAGCCTTAACCCGGGTTTCGGGACAGATACGCAGTATTTT
CDR3aa: CASSLNPGFGTDTQYF

len: 14
abundance: .
d_gene: .
v_gene: TRBV4-1
j_gene: TRBJ2-7
CDR3nt: TGCGCCAGCAGCCAAGACCCCAGTCACTACGAGCAGTACTTC
CDR3aa: CASSQDPSHYEQYF

len: 14
abundance: few
d_gene: TRBD1
v_gene: TRBV19
j_gene: TRBJ1-3
CDR3nt: TGTGCCAGCCACAGGGGAAGCTCTGGAAACACCATATATTTT
CDR3aa: CASHRGSSGNTIYF

len: 14
abundance: .
d_gene: TRBD2
v_gene: TRBV6-5
j_gene: TRBJ2-5
CDR3nt: TGTGCCAGCAGTTCTAGCGGGGGCCAAGAGACCCAGTACTTC
CDR3aa: CASSSSGGQETQYF

len: 16
abundance: .
d_gene: TRBD1
v_gene: TRBV9
j_gene: TRBJ2-5
CDR3nt: TGTGCCAGCAGCTCTACCGGACAGGGGCCCCAAGAGACCCAGTACTTC
CDR3aa: CASSSTGQGPQETQYF

len: 16
abundance: .
d_gene: TRBD2
v_gene: TRBV11-3
j_gene: TRBJ2-1
CDR3nt: TGTGCCAGCAGCTTAGAGACAGCGGGAGGGGGCCATGAGCAGTTCTTC
CDR3aa: CASSLETAGGGHEQFF

len: 16
abundance: .
d_gene: .
v_gene: TRBV19
j_gene: TRBJ2-2
CDR3nt: TGTGCCAGTTGGGTCACCGCCGGAGTAGGAACCGGGGAGCTGTTTTTT
CDR3aa: CASWVTAGVGTGELFF

len: 16
abundance: .
d_gene: TRBD1
v_gene: TRBV4-1
j_gene: TRBJ2-2
CDR3nt: TGCGCCAGCAGCCAATGGACAGGCGCGAACACCGGGGAGCTGTTTTTT
CDR3aa: CASSQWTGANTGELFF

len: 18
abundance: .
d_gene: TRBD2
v_gene: TRBV18
j_gene: TRBJ2-1
CDR3nt: TGTGCCAGCTCACCACCACTAGGGACTAGCGGGCCCCACAATGAGCAGTTCTTC
CDR3aa: CASSPPLGTSGPHNEQFF

len: 16
abundance: once
d_gene: .
v_gene: TRBV19
j_gene: TRBJ1-2
CDR3nt: TGTGCCAGTAGTATAGCGAGCCAGGGGAGTAGCTATGGCTACACCTTC
CDR3aa: CASSIASQGSSYGYTF

len: 15
abundance: .
d_gene: .
v_gene: TRBV19
j_gene: TRBJ2-2
CDR3nt: TGTGCCAGTAGTCCCGCCGTTGGAACTAACGGGGAGCTGTTTTTT
CDR3aa: CASSPAVGTNGELFF

len: 15
abundance: .
d_gene: TRBD1
v_gene: TRBV12-5
j_gene: TRBJ2-1
CDR3nt: TGTGCTAGTGTGCCCACAGGGGGCCGAGACAATGAGCAGTTCTTC
CDR3aa: CASVPTGGRDNEQFF

len: 16
abundance: .
d_gene: .
v_gene: TRBV4-1
j_gene: TRBJ2-5
CDR3nt: TGCGCCAGCAGCCAAGATCCCCAGCTCGGGAAAGAGACCCAGTACTTC
CDR3aa: CASSQDPQLGKETQYF

len: 14
abundance: .
d_gene: .
v_gene: TRBV5-1
j_gene: TRBJ2-1
CDR3nt: TGCGCCAGCAGCTCCGGACTGCCAGGTCGGGAGCAGTTCTTC
CDR3aa: CASSSGLPGREQFF

len: 17
abundance: .
d_gene: TRBD2
v_gene: TRBV7-3
j_gene: TRBJ2-1
CDR3nt: TGTGCCAGCAGCTTATCCCCCCGGGCGGGGGCCTACAATGAGCAGTTCTTC
CDR3aa: CASSLSPRAGAYNEQFF

len: 13
abundance: .
d_gene: .
v_gene: TRBV10-3
j_gene: TRBJ1-2
CDR3nt: TGTGCCATCAGTGAATCCCTAGACTATGGCTACACCTTC
CDR3aa: CAISESLDYGYTF

len: 15
abundance: once
d_gene: .
v_gene: TRBV27
j_gene: TRBJ1-1
CDR3nt: TGTGCCAGCAGTCAGGCGAAAACTGTGAACACTGAAGCTTTCTTT
CDR3aa: CASSQAKTVNTEAFF

len: 15
abundance: .
d_gene: .
v_gene: TRBV7-3
j_gene: TRBJ2-1
CDR3nt: TGTGCCAGCAGCCCGGACTACCAATACTACAATGAGCAGTTCTTC
CDR3aa: CASSPDYQYYNEQFF